Shown below are 32 T cell receptor beta chains from a single sample sequenced in a study of identical twins. TCRdb used MiXCR to reprocess the 5' RACE reads, holding one entry per CDR3 protein. The sample has 1.5 million or so distinct CDR3 sequences; around 29% are singletons. The source material was cord blood. The receptors here all came from a newborn girl in good health.

This chain uses TRBV6-6 with TRBJ2-7, with D perhaps matching TRBD1 or TRBD2 (5 bases each). V lost 2 bases and J lost 3, with 11 bases in between. The CDR3 is made up of 14 amino acids. Germline values: CDR1 MNHNY, CDR2 SVGAGI (reference sequence). Written as DNA, the CDR3 is TGTGCCAGCAGTTACCTGGGACGACGCTACGAGCAGTACTTC. Translation gives CASSYLGRRYEQYF.

This clonotype showed up just a few times. This chain uses TRBV28 with TRBJ2-3; 10 positions agree with TRBD2. Trimming cost V 8 bases and J 2 bases; bases outside gene matches: 10. From germline, CDR1 is MDHEN and CDR2 SYDVKM. The CDR3 has 16 residues. The CDR3 region has the DNA TGTGCCAGCGGGGCCGGGACTAGCGCCGCCACAGATACGCAGTATTTT. Translated, it gives CASGAGTSAATDTQYF.

This clonotype has only a few counts. This chain links TRBV5-4 with TRBJ2-4; the D is unclear. V lost 0 bases and J lost 13, with 17 bases in between. The V gene's germline CDR1 is SGHNT and CDR2 YYREEE (reference sequence). CDR3 length: 14 residues. CDR3 loop: CASSLGGRANEQYF. The CDR3 DNA follows: TGTGCCAGCAGCTTGGGGGGAAGGGCCAATGAGCAGTACTTC.

CDR3 loop: CASSRTGQLRSGNTIYF. The CDR3 DNA follows: TGTGCCAGCAGCCGGACGGGACAGCTTAGATCTGGAAACACCATATATTTT. The chain joins TRBV16 to TRBJ1-3; TRBD1 agrees at 7 bases. This CDR3 comprises 17 residues. Unmatched junction bases numbered 10, after V lost 4 bases and J lost 1 base. In germline, CDR1 is KGHSY, CDR2 FQNENV.

The J gene is TRBJ2-7, the V gene TRBV4-2, with 12 bases that match TRBD2. Germline lookup yields CDR1 LGHNA and CDR2 YNFKEQ. With 1 base clipped from V and 0 bases from J, the junction kept 4 bases outside the gene matches. The CDR3 runs to 17 residues. The chain's CDR3 is CASSQVTSGRFSYEQYF. CDR3 bases: TGTGCCAGCAGCCAAGTTACTAGCGGGAGGTTCTCCTACGAGCAGTACTTC.

In DNA form, the CDR3 reads TGTGCCAGCAGCTTAGCGGCGACACGCGCGGGACGCTCCGAGTTCTTC. Its translation: CASSLAATRAGRSEFF. The chain recombines TRBV7-2 with TRBJ2-1, with D perhaps TRBD2 (6 bases). CDR3 length: 16 residues. Germline assignment: CDR1 SGHTA and CDR2 FQGNSA. Trimming took 0 bases from V and 14 from J, leaving 23 bases between them.

This clonotype occurred a few times. The V call is TRBV20-1, the J call TRBJ2-7; D gene unclear. Trimming took off 2 bases at V and 6 bases at J, with 11 bases between the two ends. This CDR3 has 12 amino acids. In germline, CDR1 is DFQATT, CDR2 SNEGSKA (reference sequence). CDR3 coding DNA: TGCAGTGCTAGACCCTCAATAGCCGAGCAGTACTTC. This translates into CSARPSIAEQYF.

The chain couples TRBV9 to TRBJ2-1; D is ambiguous. The J call is uncertain, as TRBJ2-7 better fits the DNA end. Germline V lookup: CDR1 SGDLS, CDR2 YYNGEE. This CDR3 has 14 amino acids. The CDR3 sequence is CASSVEARGNEQYF. The CDR3 nucleotides read TGTGCCAGCAGCGTAGAGGCAAGAGGTAATGAGCAGTACTTC.

The chain employs TRBV4-1 and TRBJ2-2; possibly TRBD1 for D (6 bases). The CDR3 sequence is 16 residues long. V was cut by 5 bases and J by 0 bases, with 13 bases left in between. The V gene's germline CDR1 is MGHRA and CDR2 YSYEKL. CDR3 DNA: TGCGCCAGCAGCTCTCACCGGGACACGAACACCGGGGAGCTGTTTTTT. Translation: CASSSHRDTNTGELFF.

V is TRBV6-6 and J is TRBJ1-5; 9 bases fit TRBD1. CDR3 length: 15 amino acids. CDR1 is MNHNY, CDR2 SVGAGI, per germline (reference sequence). V trimming: 7 bases; J trimming: 2 bases; junction bases outside the gene matches: 6. The CDR3 DNA is TGTGCCAGCACCCGGGACAGGGCGGGCAATCAGCCCCAGCATTTT. Translating gives CASTRDRAGNQPQHF.

The table lists this clonotype with a few counts. The V call is TRBV2, the J call TRBJ2-4, with a weak D call TRBD2 (5 bases). The CDR3 extends over 12 amino acids. CDR1 is SNHLY and CDR2 is FYNNEI in the germline V gene. Trimming took 3 bases from V and 8 from J, leaving 8 bases between them. CDR3 bases: TGTGCCAGCAGTGAGGACTGGGACATTCAGTACTTC. Translation gives CASSEDWDIQYF.

This clonotype was seen more than once but under ten times. This chain links TRBV20-1 with TRBJ2-3; 8 bases line up with TRBD2. V shed 2 bases, J shed 6 bases, and the junction held 13 bases outside the gene matches. There are 16 residues in the CDR3. Germline V gene lookup returns CDR1 DFQATT and CDR2 SNEGSKA (reference sequence). Here the CDR3 reads CSARPHGAGGWDTQYF. The CDR3 bases are TGCAGTGCTAGACCCCACGGGGCGGGGGGTTGGGATACGCAGTATTTT.

The J gene is TRBJ2-3, the V gene TRBV6-1; tentative D call: TRBD2 (5 bases). The CDR3 sequence is 14 residues long. The V end was cut by 7 bases, the J end by 2 bases, with 13 bases between. CDR1 and CDR2 (germline): MNHNS, SASEGT. CDR3 coding DNA: TGTGCCAGCAACATACGGGGTAACACAGATACGCAGTATTTT. As protein: CASNIRGNTDTQYF.

The sample holds a few counts of this clonotype. The chain combines TRBV24-1 with TRBJ1-4; maybe TRBD1 (6 bases). The CDR3 totals 16 residues. V was pared by 0 bases and J by 2 bases, with 9 bases between. Looked up from germline, CDR1 is KGHDR and CDR2 is SFDVKD. The CDR3 is CATSDLMGATNEKLFF. The CDR3 DNA reads TGTGCCACCAGTGATTTGATGGGGGCTACTAATGAAAAACTGTTTTTT.

The chain carries TRBV10-2 and TRBJ2-1, with D perhaps given as TRBD1 or TRBD2 (5 bases each). The CDR3 extends over 13 amino acids. Germline CDR1 reads WSHSY; CDR2 reads SAAADI. V lost 10 bases and J 0 bases, leaving 10 bases between the germline ends. CDR3 bases: TGCGCCACACAGAGGGGCTCCTACAATGAGCAGTTCTTC. Amino acids: CATQRGSYNEQFF.

This clonotype came up a few times. The chain carries TRBV29-1 and TRBJ1-2, with a possible D match to TRBD1 (6 bases). The CDR3 contains 12 residues. V lost 7 bases, J lost 6 bases, and 15 bases lay in between. The germline V gene has CDR1 SQVTM and CDR2 ANQGSEA. The CDR3 DNA sequence: TGCAGCGCCACCGGGACATTGGATGGCTACACCTTC. It codes for CSATGTLDGYTF.

Remarks on this clonotype: One junction end does not reproduce the germline sequence, and a read error may be involved. This sequence joins TRBV5-1 and TRBJ2-2; 8 bases are a match to TRBD1. CDR1 and CDR2 from the germline V gene are SGHRS and YFSETQ. The CDR3 loop spans 15 amino acids. The CDR3 sequence: CACSLDRVETGELFF. The CDR3 coding sequence is TGCGCCTGCAGCTTGGACAGGGTGGAGACCGGGGAGCTGTTTTTT.

The chain has TRBV11-2 and TRBJ1-5; possible D gene TRBD1, 5 bases. CDR1 and CDR2 (germline): SGHAT, FQNNGV. This CDR3 has 16 residues. The germline V and J ends were trimmed by 0 bases and 4 bases, with 13 bases remaining between them. Here the CDR3 reads CASSLEGVGGNQPQHF. The CDR3 nucleotides read TGTGCCAGCAGCTTAGAGGGCGTCGGGGGAAATCAGCCCCAGCATTTT.

The genes are TRBV27 and TRBJ2-3, with 7 nucleotides matching TRBD1. Germline-derived CDR1 and CDR2 are MNHEY and SMNVEV (reference sequence). The CDR3 totals 16 residues. The J segment lost 10 bases and the V segment lost 3 bases, leaving 16 bases of the junction unmatched. The CDR3 DNA reads TGTGCCAGCAGTTTGTCCGGGACAGCACGTTCGGATGCGCAGTATTTT. Protein: CASSLSGTARSDAQYF.

This clonotype has more than one count but fewer than ten. The chain is built from TRBV27 and TRBJ2-7, with a weak D call TRBD1 (6 bases). The CDR3 is 14 amino acids. V was pared by 5 bases and J by 4 bases, with 15 bases between. Germline V CDR1 and CDR2: MNHEY, SMNVEV (reference sequence). CDR3 in DNA: TGTGCCAGCAGTCCACTGGACGGGACATACGAGCAGTACTTC. Translating gives CASSPLDGTYEQYF.

The chain links TRBV20-1 to TRBJ1-5, with D hard to call. This CDR3 spans 16 amino acids. The V end was cut by 3 bases, the J end by 0 bases, with 15 bases between. Germline assignment: CDR1 DFQATT and CDR2 SNEGSKA (reference sequence). CDR3 in DNA: TGCAGTGCTAGGAGCCGCATCTCAGGTAGCAATCAGCCCCAGCATTTT. Residues: CSARSRISGSNQPQHF.

This clonotype has a single count. The junction and the germline gene differ at one end; a read error may be behind it. The rearrangement links TRBV5-1 to TRBJ2-5, with D hard to call. The CDR3 length is 11 residues. Germline CDR1 and CDR2: SGHRS and YFSETQ. CDR3 in DNA: TGCGCCAGCAGCTCAAAGGAGACCCAGTGCTTC. The encoded protein is CASSSKETQCF.

V gene TRBV7-2 combines with J gene TRBJ2-3; D not resolved. V lost 1 base to trimming and J lost 2 bases, with 10 bases between them. The CDR3 covers 15 residues. CDR1 is SGHTA, CDR2 FQGNSA, per germline. The CDR3 nucleotides are TGTGCCAGCAGCTTAGGCCGGTCCCCCACAGATACGCAGTATTTT. Protein: CASSLGRSPTDTQYF.

This chain connects TRBV5-1 to TRBJ2-1; possibly TRBD1 or TRBD2 for D (5 bases each). Germline assignment: CDR1 SGHRS and CDR2 YFSETQ. Trimming stripped 2 bases from V and 5 bases from J, with 17 bases between. The CDR3 runs to 16 residues. CDR3 sequence (DNA): TGCGCCAGCAGCTTTCGATCCGGGACGGCCCACAATGAGCAGTTCTTC. Amino acids: CASSFRSGTAHNEQFF.

This clonotype was observed a handful of times. The V gene is TRBV21-1, the J gene TRBJ1-2; no check of the table's D call, TRBD1, against the DNA was made. TRBV21-1 is a pseudogene segment. The CDR3 covers 16 residues. The CDR3 is CASSKEEDRGGYGYTF. In nucleotides, the CDR3 is TGTGCCAGCAGCAAGGAAGAAGACCGCGGGGGCTATGGCTACACCTTC.

This clonotype was counted a few times. CDR3 nucleotide sequence: TGTGCCACCAGTGATTTGCCATGGGGCACCGGGGAGCTGTTTTTT. This translates into CATSDLPWGTGELFF. The chain carries TRBV24-1 and TRBJ2-2; D unresolved. Trimming left V 0 bases short and J 4 bases short, with 8 bases between. The CDR3 runs 15 residues. Germline CDR1 KGHDR, CDR2 SFDVKD.

This clonotype was observed at least ten times. This sequence joins TRBV4-1 and TRBJ2-7; 8 bases are shared with TRBD2. V was pared by 2 bases and J by 2 bases, with 2 bases of the junction left unmatched. CDR1 is MGHRA and CDR2 is YSYEKL in the germline V gene. The CDR3 consists of 14 residues. The CDR3 spells CASSQTGLAYEQYF. For the CDR3, the DNA is TGCGCCAGCAGCCAAACGGGACTAGCCTACGAGCAGTACTTC.

This clonotype was counted between two and nine times. The J gene is TRBJ2-1, the V gene TRBV12-3 or TRBV12-4, with D possibly matching TRBD1 (6 bases). This CDR3 has 12 amino acids. V lost 6 bases and J lost 12, with 15 bases in between. The CDR3 coding sequence is TGTGCCAGCAGCCACAGGGAATGGTGGCAGTTCTTC. It translates to CASSHREWWQFF.

Worth noting for this clonotype: A much larger clone lies a single base off, so this may be a read error. The chain is built from TRBV12-3 or TRBV12-4 and TRBJ2-5; perhaps TRBD2 as D (5 bases). CDR3 length: 14 amino acids. CDR3 region: CSSSSGLVQETQYF. CDR3 nucleotides: TGTTCCAGCAGTTCTGGACTTGTCCAAGAGACCCAGTACTTC.

The chain has TRBV12-3 or TRBV12-4 and TRBJ2-7; 9 bases line up with TRBD2. The CDR3 totals 15 residues. The V and J ends lost 5 bases and 3 bases, in that order; junction bases with no gene match: 8. The CDR3 loop reads CASSPVRTSVYEQYF. CDR3 DNA sequence: TGTGCCAGCAGTCCCGTCAGGACTAGCGTCTACGAGCAGTACTTC.

The chain couples TRBV7-9 to TRBJ2-7; 9 bases match TRBD2. V trimming: 4 bases; J trimming: 1 base; junction bases outside the gene matches: 5. The CDR3 has 15 amino acids. Germline values: CDR1 SEHNR, CDR2 FQNEAQ (reference sequence). As DNA, the CDR3 is TGTGCCAGCAGCTCTCGGACTAGCGAATCCTACGAGCAGTACTTC. Protein: CASSSRTSESYEQYF.

V is TRBV2 and J is TRBJ2-7; no firm D call. Germline V lookup: CDR1 SNHLY, CDR2 FYNNEI. V was pared by 6 bases and J by 2 bases, with 8 bases between. This CDR3 has 12 residues. CDR3 in DNA: TGTGCCAGCAGGTGGGGAACCTACGAGCAGTACTTC. Amino acid sequence: CASRWGTYEQYF. Full variable domain (rest looked up from reference TRBV2 and TRBJ2-7): EPEVTQTPSHQVTQMGQEVILRCVPISNHLYFYWYRQILGQKVEFLVSFYNNEISEKSEIFDDQFSVERPDGSNFTLKIRSTKLEDSAMYFCASRWGTYEQYFGPGTRLTVT.